These 21 T cell receptor beta chains came from one sample sequenced in a study of T-cell reconstitution after alpha-beta-depleted transplantation in children listed by TCRdb under 2016. The method behind the library was PCR. The run used an Illumina HiSeq 2500. TCR library preparation used molecular barcoding, with unique molecular identifiers applied to normalize quantification of the TCRbeta repertoire. TCRdb reworked the public reads: Q25 trimming with fastp, MiXCR clone assembly, productive beta chains retained. Here each entry gathers all rows of one CDR3 protein and keeps the most common genes and DNA. In all, the sample holds around 600,000 distinct CDR3 sequences, and roughly 17% of those were seen once. 0.9% to 1.2% of the sample comes from the top ten. The input for sequencing was PBMCs from the stem cell graft donor, taken from the stem cell graft. The receptor set was obtained from a human donor who donated a stem cell graft to a child with acute myeloid leukemia.

The chain links TRBV30 to TRBJ2-1; D gene ambiguous. Germline values: CDR1 GTSNPN, CDR2 SVGIG (reference sequence). V dropped 3 bases and J dropped 7 bases, with 13 bases sitting between them. This CDR3 is built from 13 residues. The CDR3 loop is CAWRAITGNEQFF. In nucleotides, the CDR3 is TGTGCCTGGAGGGCGATCACCGGGAATGAGCAGTTCTTC.

This clonotype has ten or more counts. V is TRBV20-1 and J is TRBJ2-7, with TRBD2 matching over 13 bases. V lost 5 bases to trimming and J lost 3 bases; unmatched junction nucleotides: 7. The germline V gene has CDR1 DFQATT and CDR2 SNEGSKA (reference sequence). This CDR3 spans 15 amino acids. The CDR3 spells CSALGTSGVFYEQYV. The DNA for the CDR3 is TGCAGTGCTCTAGGGACTAGCGGGGTCTTCTACGAGCAGTACGTC.

This rearrangement joins TRBV11-2 to TRBJ2-7; 10 nucleotides agree with TRBD2. The CDR3 spans 12 residues. The V segment lost 5 bases and the J segment 7 bases; nucleotides outside the gene matches: 2. Germline V lookup: CDR1 SGHAT, CDR2 FQNNGV. CDR3 residues: CASSMTSGEQYV. For the CDR3, the DNA is TGTGCCAGCAGCATGACTAGCGGGGAGCAGTACGTC.

The rearrangement uses TRBV5-1 and TRBJ2-7; the match to TRBD1 covers 10 bases. Trimming at V came to 7 bases and at J to 2 bases, leaving 9 bases not matched to a gene. The length of the CDR3 is 15 residues. Germline V lookup: CDR1 SGHRS, CDR2 YFSETQ. In DNA, the CDR3 is TGCGCCAGCGCGAAGGGAGGACAGGGGGCCTACGAGCAGTACGTC. Translated: CASAKGGQGAYEQYV.

This clonotype showed up just a few times. The chain couples TRBV9 to TRBJ2-6; D gene unclear. Germline values: CDR1 SGDLS, CDR2 YYNGEE. CDR3 length equals 17 residues. Trimming took off 0 bases at V and 1 base at J, with 11 bases between the two ends. The CDR3 region has the DNA TGTGCCAGCAGCGTAGAAATACGGCAGTCTGGGGCCAACGTCCTGACTTTC. Residues: CASSVEIRQSGANVLTF.

This clonotype has ten or more counts. The chain has TRBV20-1 and TRBJ1-1; TRBD1 is a possible D gene (5 bases). Per germline, CDR1 DFQATT and CDR2 SNEGSKA (reference sequence). The CDR3 has 14 amino acids. Trimming took off 6 bases at V and 2 bases at J, with 16 bases between the two ends. The CDR3 region is CSAPKGDVNTEAFF. DNA for the CDR3: TGCAGTGCGCCCAAAGGGGACGTAAACACTGAAGCTTTCTTT.

This chain joins TRBV6-1 and TRBJ1-1; D not resolved. V lost 4 bases, J lost 1 base, and 16 bases lay in between. The CDR3 runs to 16 residues. Germline V gene sequence: CDR1 MNHNS, CDR2 SASEGT. CDR3 DNA: TGTGCCAGCAGTGGCACCCCCCTCGGAGAGAACACTGAAGCTTTCTTT. Amino acids: CASSGTPLGENTEAFF.

V gene TRBV7-2 combines with J gene TRBJ2-7; D is undetermined. The CDR3 is 14 amino acids. Looked up from germline, CDR1 is SGHTA and CDR2 is FQGNSA. CDR3: CASRLWPSTYEQYV. In DNA, the CDR3 is TGTGCCAGCCGCTTATGGCCGTCTACTTACGAGCAGTACGTC.

The chain joins TRBV29-1 to TRBJ2-7; 10 positions match TRBD1. The CDR3 extends over 14 amino acids. The germline V gene has CDR1 SQVTM and CDR2 ANQGSEA. V lost 5 bases, J lost 6 bases, and 10 bases stayed unmatched. The CDR3 region is CSVRRGQGWSEQYF. CDR3 bases: TGCAGCGTTCGGAGGGGACAGGGGTGGAGCGAGCAGTACTTC.

Ten or more counts support this clonotype. The J gene is TRBJ1-5, the V gene TRBV5-5; 10 bases align to TRBD1. Germline V gives CDR1 SGHKS, CDR2 YYEKEE (reference sequence). The CDR3 is made up of 15 amino acids. V was clipped by 4 bases and J by 3 bases; unmatched bases: 4. The CDR3 sequence is CASSLTGGVNQPQHF. CDR3 in DNA: TGTGCCAGCAGCCTGACAGGGGGCGTCAATCAGCCCCAGCATTTT.

This clonotype occurred a few times. The chain recombines TRBV9 with TRBJ2-2, with a tentative D call TRBD1 (6 bases). This CDR3 comprises 15 residues. CDR1 is SGDLS and CDR2 is YYNGEE in the germline V gene. Trimming took 6 bases from V and 5 from J, leaving 17 bases between them. The CDR3: CASTPQGSRTGELFF. The CDR3 nucleotides read TGTGCCAGCACCCCCCAGGGGTCCAGGACCGGGGAGCTGTTTTTT.

J is TRBJ1-1 and V is TRBV21-1. TRBV21-1 is labeled a pseudogene. The CDR3 extends over 15 amino acids. CDR3 sequence reads: CASSKGTSGSTEAFF. The CDR3 DNA reads as TGTGCCAGCAGCAAAGGGACTTCGGGGAGCACTGAAGCTTTCTTT.

The J gene is TRBJ1-4, the V gene TRBV12-3 or TRBV12-4; possibly TRBD1 for D (6 bases). V was clipped by 3 bases and J by 13 bases, with 27 bases between them. This CDR3 contains 17 residues. The CDR3 region has the DNA TGTGCCAGCAGTTTCGGGATCCTGACAGGCCGTGAAGAGGGACTGTTTTTT. Translated, it gives CASSFGILTGREEGLFF.

This clonotype was seen a few times. This chain joins TRBV20-1 and TRBJ1-5; 7 nucleotides agree with TRBD1. The germline V gene encodes CDR1 DFQATT and CDR2 SNEGSKA (reference sequence). J lost 3 bases, V lost 0 bases, and 2 bases had no gene match. This CDR3 contains 14 residues. The CDR3 region is CSAREDRFNQPQHF. The CDR3 DNA sequence: TGCAGTGCTAGAGAGGACAGGTTCAATCAGCCCCAGCATTTT.

This clonotype was counted ten times or more. The CDR3 loop reads CASSRESTDTQYF. CDR3 DNA sequence: TGTGCCAGCAGCCGGGAGAGCACAGATACGCAGTATTTT. The rearrangement uses TRBV13 and TRBJ2-3, with D tentatively TRBD2 (6 bases). V lost 5 bases and J 0 bases, leaving 6 bases between the germline ends. CDR3 length: 13 residues. The germline CDR1 and CDR2 sequences are PRHDT and FYEKMQ (reference sequence).

The J gene is TRBJ2-2, the V gene TRBV11-1; D may be TRBD2 (5 bases). The V and J ends lost 1 base and 11 bases respectively, with 11 bases between them. Germline CDR1 and CDR2: SGHAT and FQDESV (reference sequence). CDR3 length: 13 amino acids. The CDR3 DNA is TGTGCCAGCAGCTTAGGACGGGGTGGAGAGCTGTTTTTT. It specifies CASSLGRGGELFF.

In this sample, this clonotype turned up many times. V and J are TRBV10-1 and TRBJ2-2, with D uncertain. CDR3 size: 14 residues. Germline V gene sequence: CDR1 WNHNN, CDR2 SYGVQD (reference sequence). V was pared by 5 bases and J by 4 bases, with 11 bases between. CDR3 bases: TGCGCCAGCAGTCGGCAGTCGGTCACCGGGGAGCTGTTTTTT. Translating it yields CASSRQSVTGELFF.

The chain links TRBV7-8 to TRBJ1-6; the D gene is possibly TRBD1 (5 bases). CDR1 is SGHVS and CDR2 is FQNEAQ in the germline V gene. Trimming took off 0 bases at V and 3 bases at J, with 15 bases between the two ends. This CDR3 has 18 residues. The CDR3: CASSLAYSTVFYNSPLHF. The DNA for the CDR3 is TGTGCCAGCAGCTTAGCCTATTCGACAGTTTTCTATAATTCACCCCTCCACTTT.

In this sample, this clonotype turned up a few times. This sequence joins TRBV7-9 and TRBJ2-1, with TRBD1 identical over 8 bases. The CDR3 extends over 17 amino acids. Per germline, CDR1 SEHNR and CDR2 FQNEAQ (reference sequence). V was pared by 8 bases and J by 0 bases, with 12 bases of the junction left unmatched. This chain's CDR3 is CASASSLTGGSYNEQFF. The DNA of the CDR3 is TGTGCCAGCGCCAGCTCCCTTACAGGGGGCTCCTACAATGAGCAGTTCTTC.

This clonotype was seen many times. The V and J genes are TRBV12-3 or TRBV12-4 and TRBJ2-3; weak D call: TRBD2 (5 bases). Trimming took 7 bases from V and 5 from J, leaving 10 bases between them. This CDR3 has 12 residues. Here the CDR3 reads CASTTSGDTQYF. As DNA, the CDR3 is TGTGCCAGCACCACCAGCGGAGATACGCAGTATTTT.

This clonotype was counted ten times or more. V is TRBV20-1 and J is TRBJ2-1; 8 positions match TRBD1. V was clipped by 3 bases and J by 3 bases; unmatched bases: 7. Germline V gene lookup returns CDR1 DFQATT and CDR2 SNEGSKA (reference sequence). This CDR3 spans 15 amino acids. CDR3: CSARGRDRGYNEQFF. As DNA, the CDR3 is TGCAGTGCTAGGGGACGAGACAGGGGCTACAATGAGCAGTTCTTC.